This T cell receptor beta chain was sequenced during a study of PD-L1 blockade in urothelial cancer (dated 2017 in TCRdb). Describing the broader study: Every patient began therapy around 2014 and was given atezolizumab 1,200 mg intravenously every 3 weeks. About 90% of the roughly 29 patients were males with bladder-origin urothelial cancer, and about 60% of the 29 reported a prior smoking history. Patients had an ECOG performance status of 0 or 1 and had received between 0 and 3 prior chemotherapy regimens. Blood samples were analyzed at 3 weeks after treatment start (second dose) and at 6 weeks after treatment start. Blood samples gave a median of approximately 150,000 T cells and tens of thousands of unique TCRs, with a median clonality of approximately 0.08. An exploratory multi-omic analysis was conducted of the somatic, immune and clinical correlates of response to PD-L1 blockade with atezolizumab in urothelial cancer. Pretreatment tumor samples, along with matched peripheral blood collected serially before and after atezolizumab treatment, underwent TCR sequencing. Durable clinical benefit was defined as a progression-free survival longer than 6 months, and TCR features were additionally tested against progression-free survival and overall survival. In the same patients, whole exome sequencing and RNA sequencing of pretreatment tumors were performed in addition to TCR sequencing. Fewer than ten patients achieved durable clinical benefit and about 22 did not. Twenty-nine patients had pretreatment blood TCR-seq, some 25 had at least one posttreatment blood collection, and some 25 had tumor TCR-seq.

To estimate absolute template abundance from read counts, synthetic TCR analog templates were spiked into each PCR. Using the immunoSEQ assay, TCRbeta CDR3 regions were amplified from genomic DNA with bias-controlled V and J gene primers. Rearranged TCRbeta segments were sequenced at approximately 20X coverage. For the original study's pipeline: Sequencing errors were corrected by clustering and CDR3s were annotated against IMGT to assign V, D and J genes. Downstream analyses used only productive TCRbeta rearrangements, leaving out any out-of-frame or stop-codon sequences. Clonality was computed as one minus Shannon entropy normalized by the log of the number of unique productive sequences. Fisher's exact test with Benjamini-Hochberg correction, using a cutoff of adjusted p below 0.01, was how clones that differed between time points or between blood and tumor were identified. Drawn from immuneACCESS, this table holds only the in-frame rearrangements with V and J called that TCRdb kept. Clones are partly lost; checked studies trace under half to an unresolved V gene and leave the rest unexplained. That table is the source of V, J and clone size, and D and trimming were worked out from the DNA. In this sample the table shows about 100,000 clones, about 90% of which occur a single time. The ten largest clones add up to almost 0.95% of the sample.

A total of roughly 31 patients with locally advanced or metastatic urothelial carcinoma, treated at Memorial Sloan Kettering on a trial protocol, made up the cohort. Peripheral blood mononuclear cells were collected pretreatment and during treatment, with between 1 and 8 total time points per patient. The Qiagen DNeasy Blood extraction kit was used to purify genomic DNA from total PBMCs and tumor samples. PBMCs were collected pretreatment and during treatment and were isolated and stored as previously described. General findings and caveats noted by the study authors: Improved progression-free and overall survival was found to be associated with pretreatment peripheral blood TCR clonality below the median. Because of the small sample size (n = 29) and the many exploratory analyses performed, the results are intended to be regarded as hypothesis-generating. Patients with durable benefit showed greater expansion of tumor-associated TCR clones in peripheral blood 3 weeks after starting treatment (n ≈ 21, p = 0.022).

V is trimmed back by 0 bases and J by 8 bases, and the junction contains 19 bases that no gene match accounts for. For CDR1 and CDR2, the germline V gene lists MGHRA and YSYEKL. Its CDR3 holds 21 amino acids, cysteine through phenylalanine. The DNA shown is the 63-base CDR3, in frame from base 1. Details on this clone: No cognate antigen has been identified for it. The record has no base qualities; no much larger clone is one base away.

The TCR originated in a woman of 80 years or more with urothelial cancer. The sample here was PBMCs, taken around atezolizumab (anti-PD-L1) treatment. The chain joins TRBV4-1 to TRBJ2-1, with 13 bases in between that match TRBD2. The DNA sequence reads TGCGCCAGCAGCCAAGAAGAACCGGGACTAGCGGGAAGGGGATGGAGGGATGAGCAGTTCTTC. The resulting protein is CASSQEEPGLAGRGWRDEQFF.